The table lists the clone carrying this TCR beta chain with a few counts. No antigen is known for it. Amplification used 60 Vbeta primers and 13 Jbeta primers. The protocol was immunoSEQ multiplex PCR, while the TCRdb copy is restricted to in-frame clones and leaves out a portion. Of 100,000 to 150,000 clones in the sample, 80% were seen once. These data are taken from a study of cytomegalovirus exposure and HLA in healthy donors. CDR3 length: 14 residues. Trimming left V 4 bases short and J 9 bases short, with 18 bases between. Germline values: CDR1 MNHNS, CDR2 SASEGT. Regarding the study as a whole: Immune exposure data for these donors was limited to CMV serostatus. In an earlier analysis, about 87% or about 30%: the productive usage of most TCR beta V segments. The study labeled 170 or so TCR beta chains cytomegalovirus-associated.

Source material: PBMCs. This chain connects TRBV6-1 to TRBJ1-1; weak D call: TRBD1 (6 bases). This TCR derives from a female donor in good health and CMV-seropositive. The CDR3 is CASSVLGGTSQAFF. CDR3 nucleotides: TGTGCCAGCAGTGTGTTAGGGGGAACTTCGCAAGCTTTCTTT.